This record looks at one T cell receptor delta chain sequence and its context. This sample is part of a study of gamma-delta T cells after stem cell transplantation. The CDR3 length is 19 residues. Per the germline V gene, CDR1 is TSWWSYY and CDR2 is QGS. The V segment lost 0 bases and the J segment 0 bases; nucleotides outside the gene matches: 10. TCRdb re-called clones from the RT-PCR reads via CATT. The profile shows around 13,000 delta-chain clones, roughly 29% of them singletons. The sequence was obtained from a human donor. It is not recorded whose cells these are; they may come from a transplant donor. Sequencing was carried out using gamma-delta T cells. The chain links TRDV1 to TRDJ1; 10 bases agree with TRDD3. CDR3 coding DNA: TGTGCTCTTGGGGAACTTGAAGGGCTACTGGGGGATTACACCGATAAACTCATCTTT. It yields the protein CALGELEGLLGDYTDKLIF.